The TCR beta chain described here comes from a study of radiotherapy plus CTLA-4 blockade in lung cancer. Turning to the study itself: Objective responses emerged in under 20% of patients, and around 31% attained disease control. General study points: In blood, TCR clones derived from the tumor expanded after radiotherapy plus ipilimumab.

Sequencing used immunoSEQ multiplex PCR; TCRdb keeps in-frame clones, though not all of them. The sample lists over 85,000 clones; 65% to 80% were seen once. Chemo-refractory metastatic non-small-cell lung cancer patients underwent focal radiation alongside CTLA-4 blockade with ipilimumab. As for this clone: Its antigen is undetermined.

CDR1 is SEHNR and CDR2 is FQNEAQ in the germline V gene (reference sequence). V gave up 5 bases and J gave up 4 bases; unmatched junction bases: 15. This CDR3 has 17 amino acids. The source is a human donor with non-small cell lung cancer who had a partial response to radiotherapy plus ipilimumab. Some clones in this sample may be carry-over from other donors' samples. This rearrangement joins TRBV7-9 to TRBJ2-7; the match to TRBD2 covers 9 bases. Sequencing was performed on peripheral blood, taken from a patient treated with radiotherapy plus ipilimumab. The CDR3 loop reads CASSRRGTSWGSYEQYF. In DNA form, the CDR3 reads TGTGCCAGCAGCCGACGCGGGACTAGCTGGGGGTCGTACGAGCAGTACTTC.